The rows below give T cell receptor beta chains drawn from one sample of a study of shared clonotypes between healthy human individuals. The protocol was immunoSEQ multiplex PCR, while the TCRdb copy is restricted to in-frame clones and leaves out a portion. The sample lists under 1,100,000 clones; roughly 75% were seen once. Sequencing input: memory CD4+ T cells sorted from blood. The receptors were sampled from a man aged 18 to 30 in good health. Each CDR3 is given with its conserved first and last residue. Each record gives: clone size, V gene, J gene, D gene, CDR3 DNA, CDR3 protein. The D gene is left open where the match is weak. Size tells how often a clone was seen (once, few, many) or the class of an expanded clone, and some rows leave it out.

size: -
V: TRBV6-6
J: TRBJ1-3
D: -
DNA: TGTGCCAGCAGTTACTCAACCCAGGAAAACACCATATATTTT
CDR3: CASSYSTQENTIYF

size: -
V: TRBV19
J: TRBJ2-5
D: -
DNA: TGTGCCAGTAGTATATCGGCGGGGCTTCAGGAGACCCAGTACTTC
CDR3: CASSISAGLQETQYF

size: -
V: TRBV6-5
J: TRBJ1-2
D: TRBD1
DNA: TGTGCCAGCAGAAGGGACAGGGAAGCTAACTATGGCTACACCTTC
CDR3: CASRRDREANYGYTF

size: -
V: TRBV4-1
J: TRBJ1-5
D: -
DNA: TGCGCCAGCAGCAGAGAAAGCAATCAGCCCCAGCATTTT
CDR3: CASSRESNQPQHF

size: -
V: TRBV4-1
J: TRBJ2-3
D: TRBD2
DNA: TGCGCCAGCAGCCATGGGCTAGCGGGGCCTAGCACAGATACGCAGTATTTT
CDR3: CASSHGLAGPSTDTQYF

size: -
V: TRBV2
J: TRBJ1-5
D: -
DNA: TGTGCCAGCAGTGAGGGGGTAGGTCAGCCCCAGCATTTT
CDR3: CASSEGVGQPQHF

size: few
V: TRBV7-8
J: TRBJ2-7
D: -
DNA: TGTGCCAGCAGCCCTCTCGGCTACGAGCAGTACTTC
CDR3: CASSPLGYEQYF

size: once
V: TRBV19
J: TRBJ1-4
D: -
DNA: TGTGCCAGTAGTAACGGACGGTTGGGAGCAACTAATGAAAAACTGTTTTTT
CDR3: CASSNGRLGATNEKLFF

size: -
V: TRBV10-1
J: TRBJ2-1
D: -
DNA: TGCGCCAGCAGTGAGTCGTGGACTAACTCCTACAATGAGCAGTTCTTC
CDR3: CASSESWTNSYNEQFF

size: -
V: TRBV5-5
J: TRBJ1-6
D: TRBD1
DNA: TGTGCCAGCAACGGAGACAGGGGCAATTCACCCCTCCACTTT
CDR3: CASNGDRGNSPLHF

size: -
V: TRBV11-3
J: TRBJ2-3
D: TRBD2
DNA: TGTGCCAGCAGCTTAGCGGGGGGGCCTACAGATACGCAGTATTTT
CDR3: CASSLAGGPTDTQYF

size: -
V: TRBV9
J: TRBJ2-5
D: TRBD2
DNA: TGTGCCAGCAGCGGACAAGCGGGACTCCCCCAAGAGACCCAGTACTTC
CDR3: CASSGQAGLPQETQYF

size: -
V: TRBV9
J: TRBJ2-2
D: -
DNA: TGTGCCAGCAGCGTAGGGCGGCAGGGCGGGAACACCGGGGAGCTGTTTTTT
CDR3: CASSVGRQGGNTGELFF

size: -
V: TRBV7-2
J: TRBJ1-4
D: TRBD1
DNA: TGTGCCAGCAGCCTCAGGGGGCACACTAATGAAAAACTGTTTTTT
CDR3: CASSLRGHTNEKLFF

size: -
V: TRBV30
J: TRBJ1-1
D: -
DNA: TGTGCCTGGAGCCATAATTTGGGGACTGAAGCTTTCTTT
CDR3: CAWSHNLGTEAFF

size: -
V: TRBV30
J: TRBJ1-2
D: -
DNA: TGTGCCTGGAGTGTATATTGGGACTCTGGCTACACCTTC
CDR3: CAWSVYWDSGYTF

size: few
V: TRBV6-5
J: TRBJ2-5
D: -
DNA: TGTGCCAGCAGTTCCCCAGGCGAAGAGACCCAGTACTTC
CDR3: CASSSPGEETQYF

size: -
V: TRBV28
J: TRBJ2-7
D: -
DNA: TGTGCCAGCAAAGGAGGGACCTACGAGCAGTACTTC
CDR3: CASKGGTYEQYF

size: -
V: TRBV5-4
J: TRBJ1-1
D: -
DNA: TGTGCCATCTCCATGGCAGGGCACGGGAACACTGAAGCTTTCTTT
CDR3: CAISMAGHGNTEAFF

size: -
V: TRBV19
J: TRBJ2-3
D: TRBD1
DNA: TGTGCCACCGCCCAACAGGGGAAAGGCACAGATACGCAGTATTTT
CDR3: CATAQQGKGTDTQYF

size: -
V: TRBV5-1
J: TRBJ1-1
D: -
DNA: TGCGCCAGCAGCTTTCAGAACACTGAAGCTTTCTTT
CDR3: CASSFQNTEAFF

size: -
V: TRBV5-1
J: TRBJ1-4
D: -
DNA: TGCGCCAGCAGCTTGGCTTCGGGGGAAAAACTGTTTTTT
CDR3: CASSLASGEKLFF

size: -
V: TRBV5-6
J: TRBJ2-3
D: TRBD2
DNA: TGTGCCAGCAGCTTCAGCGGGAGGTTGGTCACAGATACGCAGTATTTT
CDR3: CASSFSGRLVTDTQYF

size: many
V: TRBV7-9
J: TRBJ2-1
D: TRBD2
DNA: TGTGCCAGCAGCTTAGGCCTAGCGGAGAATGAGCAGTTCTTC
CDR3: CASSLGLAENEQFF

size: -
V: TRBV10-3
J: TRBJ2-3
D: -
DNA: TGTGCCATCACCGACAGTGTTGGCACAGATACGCAGTATTTT
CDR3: CAITDSVGTDTQYF

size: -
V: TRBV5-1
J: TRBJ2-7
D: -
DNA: TGCGCCAGCAGCTTGCCAGGGCTGAGCTCCTACGAGCAGTACTTC
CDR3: CASSLPGLSSYEQYF

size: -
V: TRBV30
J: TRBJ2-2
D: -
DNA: TGTGCCTGGAGCTCTGTCTTGGTGGTCACCGGGGAGCTGTTTTTT
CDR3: CAWSSVLVVTGELFF

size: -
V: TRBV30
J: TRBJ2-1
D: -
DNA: TGTGCCTGGAGGGGGACATCCTACAATGAGCAGTTCTTC
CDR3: CAWRGTSYNEQFF

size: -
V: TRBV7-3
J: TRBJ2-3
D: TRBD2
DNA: TGTGCCAGCAGCCCTAGCGGGGGGGCCATCGGGGCAGATACGCAGTATTTT
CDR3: CASSPSGGAIGADTQYF

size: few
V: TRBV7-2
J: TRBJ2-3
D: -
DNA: TGTGCCAGCAGCCTCACAGATACGCAGTATTTT
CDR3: CASSLTDTQYF

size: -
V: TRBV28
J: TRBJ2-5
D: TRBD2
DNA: TGTGCCAGCAGTTCGGGACTAGCGGATGGGACCCAGTACTTC
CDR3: CASSSGLADGTQYF

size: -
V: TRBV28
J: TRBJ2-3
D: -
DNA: TGTGCCAGCATCCCCCTGGACAGATCAGATACGCAGTATTTT
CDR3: CASIPLDRSDTQYF

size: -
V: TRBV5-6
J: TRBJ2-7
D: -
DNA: TGTGCCAGCAGCACCCTAAAGAGTAAGGTATCGGGCGAGCAGTACTTC
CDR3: CASSTLKSKVSGEQYF

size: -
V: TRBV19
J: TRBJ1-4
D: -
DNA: TGTGCCAGTAGTAGGCAGCTAGCAACTAATGAAAAACTGTTTTTT
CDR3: CASSRQLATNEKLFF

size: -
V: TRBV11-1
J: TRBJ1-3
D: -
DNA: TGTGCCAGCAGGAGGGACGGTGAAGCCTCTGGAAACACCATATATTTT
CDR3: CASRRDGEASGNTIYF

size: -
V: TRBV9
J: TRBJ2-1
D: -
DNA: TGTGCCAGCAGCGTAGGCGGGGACAACAATGAGCAGTTCTTC
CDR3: CASSVGGDNNEQFF

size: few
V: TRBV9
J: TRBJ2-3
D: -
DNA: TGTGCCAGCAGCGCCGGGCATGCGCAGTATTTT
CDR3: CASSAGHAQYF

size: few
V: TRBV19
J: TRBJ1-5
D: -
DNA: TGTGCCAGTAGTTATAGCAATCAGCCCCAGCATTTT
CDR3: CASSYSNQPQHF

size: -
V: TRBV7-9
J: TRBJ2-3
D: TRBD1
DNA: TGTGCCAGCAGCCGGGACAGGGGGCGGGCAGATACGCAGTATTTT
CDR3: CASSRDRGRADTQYF

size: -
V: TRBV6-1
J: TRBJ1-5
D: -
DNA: TGTGCCAGCAGTGAAGCGCTGGGGTTATTAATCAATCAGCCCCAGCATTTT
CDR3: CASSEALGLLINQPQHF

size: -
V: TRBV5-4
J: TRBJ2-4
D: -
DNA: TGTGCCAGCAGCTTTCAGGACAGAGCCAAAAACATTCAGTACTTC
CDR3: CASSFQDRAKNIQYF

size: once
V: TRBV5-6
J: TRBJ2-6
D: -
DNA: TGTGCCAGCAGCCATACCCCCAGCTCTGGGGCCAACGTCCTGACTTTC
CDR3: CASSHTPSSGANVLTF

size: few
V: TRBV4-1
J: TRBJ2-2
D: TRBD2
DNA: TGCGCCAGCAGCCAAGAGGGACTATCGAACACCGGGGAGCTGTTTTTT
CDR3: CASSQEGLSNTGELFF

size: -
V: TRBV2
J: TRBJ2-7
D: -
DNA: TGTGCCAGCAGTGAAGTGATGAGGGGCGAGCAGTACTTC
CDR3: CASSEVMRGEQYF

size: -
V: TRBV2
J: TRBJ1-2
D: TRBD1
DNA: TGTGCCAGCACCGGAGGCAGGGGGCCCCTCACCTTC
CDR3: CASTGGRGPLTF

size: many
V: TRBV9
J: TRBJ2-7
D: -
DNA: TGTGCCAGCAGCGTAGCGGGACTCAGGGACGAGCAGTACTTC
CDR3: CASSVAGLRDEQYF

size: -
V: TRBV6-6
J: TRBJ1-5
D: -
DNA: TGTGCCAGCCGGGCTGGGGGTAATCAGCCCCAGCATTTT
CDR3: CASRAGGNQPQHF

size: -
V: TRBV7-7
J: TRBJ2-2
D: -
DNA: TGTGCTAGCAGCCCGAATCGGGGGGCTGTGAACACCGGGGAGCTGTTTTTT
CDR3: CASSPNRGAVNTGELFF

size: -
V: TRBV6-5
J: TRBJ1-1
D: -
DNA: TGTGCCAGCAGTTACTCGACCGGGAGGGCTAAAGCTTTCTTT
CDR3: CASSYSTGRAKAFF

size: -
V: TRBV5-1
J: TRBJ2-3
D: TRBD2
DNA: TGCGCCAGCAGCTTGGTAGCGGGGAACGCAGATACGCAGTATTTT
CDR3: CASSLVAGNADTQYF

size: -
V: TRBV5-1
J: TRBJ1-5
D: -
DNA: TGCGCCAGCAGAGAAACAATGGGAGCGCAGCCCCAGCATTTT
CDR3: CASRETMGAQPQHF

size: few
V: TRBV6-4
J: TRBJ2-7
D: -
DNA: TGTGCCAGCCTTAGATTGGGCTACGAGCAGTACTTC
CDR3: CASLRLGYEQYF

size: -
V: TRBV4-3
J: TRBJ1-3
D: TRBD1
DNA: TGCGCCAGCAGCCCGGGACAGGGTTCTGGAAACACCATATATTTT
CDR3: CASSPGQGSGNTIYF

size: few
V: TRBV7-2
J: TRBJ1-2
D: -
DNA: TGTGCCAGCAGCTTAGCGCAGGGAGACTATGGCTACACCTTC
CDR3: CASSLAQGDYGYTF